The clone carrying this T cell receptor (beta chain) was counted between two and nine times. TCRdb's copy holds only in-frame clones and misses some; the assay was immunoSEQ multiplex PCR. The sample includes about 660,000 clones, around 87% of them seen just once. The data derive from a study of shared T cell receptors in the human thymus. The CDR3 contains 8 residues. Germline CDR1 reads SQVTM; CDR2 reads ANQGSEA. The V end lost 4 bases, the J end lost 10 bases, and 4 bases lay between the germline ends. Separately, the same data were catalogued under a study of human thymus T cells. That publication notes: Finnish infants who were healthy and having corrective surgery for congenital heart defects made up the donors. Corrective cardiac operations yielded the resected thymus tissue. As related research reported, thymic repertoires overlapped highly among unrelated individuals.

The source material was thymocytes. The sequence was collected from a boy in the first two years of life with a congenital heart defect. J is TRBJ1-1 and V is TRBV29-1; no reliable D call. CDR3 bases: TGCAGCGTTGCGGGAGCTTTCTTT. Residues: CSVAGAFF. Supplemented by reference TRBV29-1 and TRBJ1-1, the full variable domain reads SAVISQKPSRDICQRGTSLTIQCQVDSQVTMMFWYRQQPGQSLTLIATANQGSEATYESGFVIDKFPISRPNLTFSTLTVSNMSPEDSSIYLCSVAGAFFGQGTRLTVV.